Each of the 27 T cell receptor beta chains below was sequenced from the same sample in a study of response to subunit inactivated influenza vaccine. TCRdb processed the RT-PCR reads anew with MiXCR; each CDR3 protein has one entry. Of about 580,000 distinct CDR3 sequences in the sample, around 15% were seen once. The sequencing here drew on PBMCs from blood, taken 11 to 12 days after vaccination. The receptors were sampled from a man between 50 and 59 years old who received an inactivated influenza vaccine.

This sequence joins TRBV5-1 and TRBJ2-4, with 7 bases that match TRBD1. Germline V lookup: CDR1 SGHRS, CDR2 YFSETQ. The V and J ends lost 2 bases and 10 bases, in that order; junction bases with no gene match: 6. The CDR3 is made up of 13 amino acids. The chain's CDR3 is CASSFTGDPIQYF. CDR3 DNA sequence: TGCGCCAGCAGCTTTACAGGGGATCCAATTCAGTACTTC.

The chain carries TRBV11-1 and TRBJ2-3; 16 positions match TRBD2. Germline assignment: CDR1 SGHAT and CDR2 FQDESV (reference sequence). The CDR3 is made up of 19 amino acids. J was trimmed by 2 bases and V by 3 bases; bases with no gene match: 8. CDR3 nucleotides: TGTGCCAGCAGCTTTATTGCGGGACTAGCGGGAGGGCACACAGATACGCAGTATTTT. This codes for CASSFIAGLAGGHTDTQYF.

The chain recombines TRBV18 with TRBJ2-1; D remains ambiguous. The V end was cut by 2 bases, the J end by 6 bases, with 5 bases between. Germline assignment: CDR1 KGHSH and CDR2 LQKENI. This CDR3 spans 12 amino acids. CDR3 region: CASSPSLNEQFF. The CDR3 DNA sequence: TGTGCCAGCTCACCATCTCTCAATGAGCAGTTCTTC.

The chain carries TRBV7-9 and TRBJ1-2; D might be TRBD1 (6 bases). Germline loops: CDR1 SEHNR, CDR2 FQNEAQ (reference sequence). The V and J ends lost 3 bases and 0 bases respectively, with 11 bases between them. This CDR3 spans 15 amino acids. DNA for the CDR3: TGTGCCAGCAGCTTTACACAGGGAGCTAACTATGGCTACACCTTC. As protein: CASSFTQGANYGYTF. Filled out from reference TRBV7-9 and TRBJ1-2, the complete variable domain reads DTGVSQNPRHKITKRGQNVTFRCDPISEHNRLYWYRQTLGQGPEFLTYFQNEAQLEKSRLLSDRFSAERPKGSFSTLEIQRTEQGDSAMYLCASSFTQGANYGYTFGSGTRLTVV.

This clonotype was observed a few times. The chain has TRBV11-1 and TRBJ2-1; tentatively, D is TRBD2 (5 bases). Germline CDR1 reads SGHAT; CDR2 reads FQDESV (reference sequence). There are 19 residues in the CDR3. The V and J ends lost 5 bases and 0 bases respectively, with 23 bases between them. Written as DNA, the CDR3 is TGTGCCAGCAGCCGCCAGGACTTATTGAATATCATCTCCTACAATGAGCAGTTCTTC. Encoded protein: CASSRQDLLNIISYNEQFF.

This clonotype was counted many times. CDR3 in DNA: TGTGCCAGCAGGAGAGACCCGAACAATGAGCAGTTCTTC. Translating it yields CASRRDPNNEQFF. This rearrangement joins TRBV12-3 or TRBV12-4 to TRBJ2-1; unclear D gene. This CDR3 has 13 amino acids. Trimming removed 6 bases from V and 5 bases from J, with 11 bases in between.

V and J are TRBV3-1 and TRBJ2-7; D is possibly TRBD2 (5 bases). Trimming left V 4 bases short and J 6 bases short, with 22 bases between. The CDR3 sequence is 16 residues long. The germline CDR1 and CDR2 sequences are LGHDT and YNNKEL (reference sequence). The CDR3 DNA sequence: TGTGCCAGCAGCCGCAGGCCTACCGGACTCTCCGGCGAGCAGTACTTC. As protein: CASSRRPTGLSGEQYF.

The chain has TRBV28 and TRBJ2-2, with 7 nucleotides matching TRBD1. Germline V gene data show CDR1 as MDHEN and CDR2 as SYDVKM. Trimming took 5 bases from V and 6 from J; bases not matched to a gene: 6. The CDR3 contains 14 residues. CDR3 sequence reads: CASSPGQRSGELFF. The CDR3, as DNA: TGTGCCAGCAGTCCGGGACAGAGGTCCGGGGAGCTGTTTTTT.

This rearrangement joins TRBV7-9 to TRBJ1-4; D is perhaps TRBD1 (5 bases). The V gene lost 11 bases and the J gene lost 0 bases, with 16 bases spanning the gap. Germline V CDR1 and CDR2: SEHNR, FQNEAQ (reference sequence). This CDR3 contains 15 residues. The CDR3 region is CAAGRGDATNEKLFF. The DNA for the CDR3 is TGTGCCGCGGGGCGAGGCGACGCAACTAATGAAAAACTGTTTTTT.

A few counts support this clonotype. The genes are TRBV20-1 and TRBJ2-1; 11 bases are a match to TRBD2. Germline-derived CDR1 and CDR2 are DFQATT and SNEGSKA (reference sequence). Trimming at V came to 3 bases and at J to 6 bases, leaving 7 bases not matched to a gene. The CDR3 is 15 residues long. The CDR3 reads CSASVTSGVINEQFF. CDR3 DNA: TGCAGTGCTAGCGTGACTAGCGGGGTTATCAATGAGCAGTTCTTC.

In this sample, this clonotype turned up a few times. This rearrangement joins TRBV6-5 to TRBJ2-5; TRBD2 matches 8 bases. Per the germline V gene, CDR1 is MNHEY and CDR2 is SVGAGI. This CDR3 is built from 19 residues. J lost 4 bases, V lost 0 bases, and 16 bases had no gene match. The CDR3 loop reads CASSYSIQFQTGRAETQYF. CDR3 nucleotides: TGTGCCAGCAGTTACTCGATACAATTTCAGACCGGGAGGGCAGAGACCCAGTACTTC.

This clonotype was counted a few times. This rearrangement joins TRBV20-1 to TRBJ2-7; D assignment may be TRBD1 or TRBD2 (7 bases each). The CDR3 contains 13 residues. The V gene lost 2 bases and the J gene lost 5 bases, with 13 bases spanning the gap. Germline loops: CDR1 DFQATT, CDR2 SNEGSKA (reference sequence). CDR3 DNA sequence: TGCAGTGCTAGATCAGGGGGGGCCCACGAGCAGTACTTC. It encodes CSARSGGAHEQYF.

The table lists this clonotype with a few counts. The V and J genes are TRBV11-2 and TRBJ1-1; D is possibly TRBD1 (6 bases). The length of the CDR3 is 17 residues. Per germline, CDR1 SGHAT and CDR2 FQNNGV. Trimming removed 2 bases at V and 4 bases at J, with 20 bases between. This CDR3 is CASSLRWGLQGATEAFF. As DNA, the CDR3 is TGTGCCAGCAGCTTAAGATGGGGGCTTCAGGGAGCCACTGAAGCTTTCTTT.

The count of this clonotype is one. V is TRBV11-2 and J is TRBJ2-3; possible D gene TRBD2, 6 bases. The length of the CDR3 is 16 residues. Germline V CDR1 and CDR2: SGHAT, FQNNGV. Trimming cost V 6 bases and J 0 bases, with 16 bases left between them. The CDR3, as DNA: TGTGCCAGCAGAAAGAGGGCGGGGACTAGCACAGATACGCAGTATTTT. This sequence encodes CASRKRAGTSTDTQYF.

This clonotype was picked up a small number of times. This chain's CDR3 is CASSLTGTRGSTDTQYF. CDR3 in DNA: TGTGCCAGCAGTCTAACCGGGACTAGGGGGAGCACAGATACGCAGTATTTT. The chain recombines TRBV27 with TRBJ2-3; 8 positions match TRBD2. The CDR3 has 17 amino acids. CDR1 is MNHEY and CDR2 is SMNVEV in the germline V gene (reference sequence). With 5 bases clipped from V and 0 bases from J, the junction kept 10 bases outside the gene matches.

The chain links TRBV20-1 to TRBJ1-1; TRBD1 might be the D (6 bases). This CDR3 contains 13 residues. Germline CDR1 is DFQATT and CDR2 is SNEGSKA (reference sequence). Trimming took off 0 bases at V and 11 bases at J, with 16 bases between the two ends. DNA for the CDR3: TGCAGTGCTAGAGATAGGCTACAGGGCCGGGCTTTCTTT. It specifies CSARDRLQGRAFF.

This clonotype was found a few times. The chain is built from TRBV10-3 and TRBJ2-7; TRBD1 matches at 10 bases. V was clipped by 6 bases and J by 3 bases; unmatched bases: 2. Germline V lookup: CDR1 ENHRY, CDR2 SYGVKD. This CDR3 has 13 amino acids. The CDR3 bases are TGTGCCATCAGCAGGACAGGGGGCTACGAGCAGTACTTC. It is translated as CAISRTGGYEQYF.

Only a few counts were recorded for this clonotype. The chain combines TRBV27 with TRBJ2-7, with 10 bases that match TRBD2. V shed 1 base and J 0 bases; nucleotides not matched to a gene: 9. Germline CDR1 and CDR2: MNHEY and SMNVEV (reference sequence). CDR3 length equals 18 residues. The CDR3, as DNA: TGTGCCAGCAGTTTATTTGCCGTGACTAGCGGGTTCTCCTACGAGCAGTACTTC. Translated: CASSLFAVTSGFSYEQYF.

This clonotype was recorded a few times. The chain couples TRBV7-9 to TRBJ1-1; TRBD1 matches at 7 bases. CDR3 length: 13 amino acids. Germline V lookup: CDR1 SEHNR, CDR2 FQNEAQ (reference sequence). V shed 5 bases and J 7 bases; nucleotides not matched to a gene: 7. The CDR3 sequence: CASSQGTANEAFF. The CDR3 DNA reads TGTGCCAGCAGCCAGGGGACAGCCAATGAAGCTTTCTTT.

The chain recombines TRBV6-2 or TRBV6-3 with TRBJ2-7; 9 bases are a match to TRBD1. The CDR3 is made up of 16 amino acids. Trimming took 5 bases from V and 2 from J; bases not matched to a gene: 10. Germline V gene sequence: CDR1 MNHEY, CDR2 SVGEGT. The CDR3 nucleotides read TGTGCCAGCAGTATGCCTATAAGGACAGGGGCCTACGAGCAGTACTTC. Translation gives CASSMPIRTGAYEQYF.

This clonotype occurred a few times. V gene TRBV5-5 combines with J gene TRBJ1-2, with TRBD1 identical over 8 bases. Germline trimming cut 2 bases from V and 3 bases from J; bases unmatched to any gene: 6. This CDR3 spans 15 amino acids. In germline, CDR1 is SGHKS, CDR2 YYEKEE (reference sequence). The CDR3 is CASSLPGQEYYGYTF. The CDR3 nucleotides are TGTGCCAGCAGCTTACCGGGACAGGAGTACTATGGCTACACCTTC.

The chain couples TRBV4-1 to TRBJ2-1, with D uncertain. V gave up 0 bases and J gave up 5 bases, with 17 bases separating them. The CDR3 has 17 amino acids. Germline CDR1 is MGHRA and CDR2 is YSYEKL. The CDR3 DNA reads as TGCGCCAGCAGCCAAGATAAGGTTCGTTGGGGTAACAATGAGCAGTTCTTC. Protein: CASSQDKVRWGNNEQFF.

This clonotype was detected a few times. This chain joins TRBV20-1 and TRBJ2-1, with D tentatively TRBD1 or TRBD2 (5 bases each). This CDR3 region has 15 residues. V was shortened by 2 bases and J by 8 bases, with 19 bases between the two germline ends. Germline loops: CDR1 DFQATT, CDR2 SNEGSKA (reference sequence). CDR3 residues: CSARTPGRTTHEQFF. The CDR3 DNA reads TGCAGTGCTAGAACCCCGGGACGTACGACACATGAGCAGTTCTTC.

This clonotype was counted ten times or more. The chain has TRBV6-1 and TRBJ1-5, with a possible D match to TRBD1 (5 bases). CDR1 and CDR2 (germline): MNHNS, SASEGT. This CDR3 region has 16 residues. The V gene lost 5 bases and the J gene lost 1 base, with 15 bases spanning the gap. Here the CDR3 reads CASSRGVLESNQPQHF. Written as DNA, the CDR3 is TGTGCCAGCAGTCGAGGGGTGTTGGAAAGCAATCAGCCCCAGCATTTT.

J is TRBJ1-1 and V is TRBV20-1; D perhaps matches TRBD1 (5 bases). V dropped 1 base and J dropped 4 bases, with 13 bases sitting between them. This CDR3 region has 14 residues. CDR1 DFQATT and CDR2 SNEGSKA come from the germline V gene (reference sequence). For the CDR3, the DNA is TGCAGTGCTAGAGTTCGGGGACGGAGCACTGAAGCTTTCTTT. It translates to CSARVRGRSTEAFF.

On this clonotype itself: A junction boundary mismatches the germline segment, possibly from a read error. The genes are TRBV4-1 and TRBJ2-1, with 7 bases aligning to TRBD2. Germline V gene lookup returns CDR1 MGHRA and CDR2 YSYEKL. The CDR3 is 13 amino acids. DNA for the CDR3: TGCGCCGGCAGAGAAAGTCCCGGGACTAAGCAGTTCTTC. Translating gives CAGRESPGTKQFF.

The chain has TRBV25-1 and TRBJ2-7, with 10 bases aligning to TRBD1. V was clipped by 3 bases and J by 3 bases; unmatched bases: 2. Looked up from germline, CDR1 is MGHDK and CDR2 is SYGVNS. This CDR3 region has 14 residues. CDR3 loop: CASSEGQGFYEQYF. CDR3 DNA sequence: TGTGCCAGCAGTGAGGGACAGGGGTTCTACGAGCAGTACTTC.